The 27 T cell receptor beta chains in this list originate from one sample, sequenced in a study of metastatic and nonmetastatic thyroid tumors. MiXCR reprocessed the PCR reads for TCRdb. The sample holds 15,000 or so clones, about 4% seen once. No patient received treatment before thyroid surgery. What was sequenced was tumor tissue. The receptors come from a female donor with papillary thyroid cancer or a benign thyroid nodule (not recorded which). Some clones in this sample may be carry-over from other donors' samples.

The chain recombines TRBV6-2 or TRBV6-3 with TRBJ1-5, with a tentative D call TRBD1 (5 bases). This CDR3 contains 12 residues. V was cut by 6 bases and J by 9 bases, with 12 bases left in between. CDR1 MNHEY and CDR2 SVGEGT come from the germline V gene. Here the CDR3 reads CASRGTYGPQHF. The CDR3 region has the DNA TGTGCCAGCAGGGGGACGTACGGGCCCCAGCATTTT.

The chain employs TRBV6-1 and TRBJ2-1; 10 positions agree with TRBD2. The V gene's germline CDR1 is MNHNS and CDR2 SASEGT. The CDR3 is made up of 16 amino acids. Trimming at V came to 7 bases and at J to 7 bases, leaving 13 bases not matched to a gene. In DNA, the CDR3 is TGTGCCAGCACCTCTGCGGCCGGGACTAGCGTAAATGAGCAGTTCTTC. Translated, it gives CASTSAAGTSVNEQFF.

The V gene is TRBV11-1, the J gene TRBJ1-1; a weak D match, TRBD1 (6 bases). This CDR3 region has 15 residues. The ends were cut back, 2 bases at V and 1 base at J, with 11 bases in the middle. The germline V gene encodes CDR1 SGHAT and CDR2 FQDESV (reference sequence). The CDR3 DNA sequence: TGTGCCAGCAGCTTATTGACAGGTTCGAACACTGAAGCTTTCTTT. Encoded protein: CASSLLTGSNTEAFF.

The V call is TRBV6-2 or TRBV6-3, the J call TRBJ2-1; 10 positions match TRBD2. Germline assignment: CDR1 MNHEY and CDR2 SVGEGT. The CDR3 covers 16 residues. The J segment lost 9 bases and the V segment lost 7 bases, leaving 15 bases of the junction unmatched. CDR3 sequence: CASTHSGGPVQGEQFF. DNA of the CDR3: TGTGCCAGCACTCATAGCGGGGGGCCCGTGCAGGGTGAGCAGTTCTTC.

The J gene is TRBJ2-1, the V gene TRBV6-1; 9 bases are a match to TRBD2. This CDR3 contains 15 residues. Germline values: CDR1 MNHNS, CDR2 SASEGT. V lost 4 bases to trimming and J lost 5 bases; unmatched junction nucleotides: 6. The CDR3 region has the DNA TGTGCCAGCAGTGCGTTAGCGGGAGAAAACAATGAGCAGTTCTTC. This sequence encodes CASSALAGENNEQFF.

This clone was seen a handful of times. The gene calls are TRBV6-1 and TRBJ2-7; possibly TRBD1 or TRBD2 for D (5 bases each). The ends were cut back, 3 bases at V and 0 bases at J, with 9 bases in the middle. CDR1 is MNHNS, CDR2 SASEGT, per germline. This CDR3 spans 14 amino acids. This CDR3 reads CASSDRGISYEQYF. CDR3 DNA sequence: TGTGCCAGCAGTGACCGGGGCATCTCCTACGAGCAGTACTTC.

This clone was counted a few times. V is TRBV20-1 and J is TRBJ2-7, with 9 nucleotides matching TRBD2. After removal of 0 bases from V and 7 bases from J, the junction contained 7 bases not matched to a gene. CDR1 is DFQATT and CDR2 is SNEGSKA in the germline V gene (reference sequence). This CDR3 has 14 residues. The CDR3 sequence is CSARDLWREGEQYF. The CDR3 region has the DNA TGCAGTGCTAGAGATCTCTGGCGGGAGGGGGAGCAGTACTTC.

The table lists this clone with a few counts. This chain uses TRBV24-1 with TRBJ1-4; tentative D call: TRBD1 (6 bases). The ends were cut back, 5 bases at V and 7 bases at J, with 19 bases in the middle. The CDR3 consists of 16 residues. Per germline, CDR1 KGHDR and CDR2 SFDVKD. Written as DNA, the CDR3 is TGTGCCACCAGTGGAGCGGCCCAGGAGGGGGGTGAAAAACTGTTTTTT. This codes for CATSGAAQEGGEKLFF.

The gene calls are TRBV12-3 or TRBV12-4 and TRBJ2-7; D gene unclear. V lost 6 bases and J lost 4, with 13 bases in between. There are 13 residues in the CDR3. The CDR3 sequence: CASSPGRIYEQYF. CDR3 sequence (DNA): TGTGCCAGCAGCCCAGGACGGATTTACGAGCAGTACTTC.

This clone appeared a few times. The CDR3 DNA sequence: TGTGCCTGGAGTTCTCTAGGGACAGCTAGCAATCAGCCCCAGCATTTT. Protein product: CAWSSLGTASNQPQHF. V and J are TRBV30 and TRBJ1-5, with TRBD1 identical over 7 bases. V lost 2 bases to trimming and J lost 0 bases; unmatched junction nucleotides: 7. The CDR3 runs 16 residues. CDR1 is GTSNPN and CDR2 is SVGIG in the germline V gene (reference sequence).

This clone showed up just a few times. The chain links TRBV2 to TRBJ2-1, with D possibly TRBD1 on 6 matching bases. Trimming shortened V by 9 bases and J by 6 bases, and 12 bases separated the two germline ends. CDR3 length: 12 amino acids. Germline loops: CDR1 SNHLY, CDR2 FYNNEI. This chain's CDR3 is CARRGQFNEQFF. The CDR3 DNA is TGTGCCAGAAGAGGACAGTTCAATGAGCAGTTCTTC.

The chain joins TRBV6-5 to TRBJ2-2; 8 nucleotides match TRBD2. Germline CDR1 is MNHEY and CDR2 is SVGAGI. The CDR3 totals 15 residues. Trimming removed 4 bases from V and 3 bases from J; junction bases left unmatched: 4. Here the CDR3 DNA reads TGTGCCAGCAGTTCAAGCGGGAGTTACACCGGGGAGCTGTTTTTT. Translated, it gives CASSSSGSYTGELFF.

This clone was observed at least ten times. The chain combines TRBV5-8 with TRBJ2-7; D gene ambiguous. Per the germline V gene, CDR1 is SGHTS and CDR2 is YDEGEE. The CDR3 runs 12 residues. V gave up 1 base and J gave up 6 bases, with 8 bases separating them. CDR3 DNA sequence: TGTGCCAGCAGCTTGATCCCCAGCGAGCAGTACTTC. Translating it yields CASSLIPSEQYF.

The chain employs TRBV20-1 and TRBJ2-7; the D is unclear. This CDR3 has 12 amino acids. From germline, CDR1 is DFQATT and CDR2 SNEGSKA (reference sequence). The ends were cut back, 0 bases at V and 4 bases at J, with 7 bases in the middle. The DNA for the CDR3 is TGCAGTGCTAGAGATCTCTCTTACGAGCAGTACTTC. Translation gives CSARDLSYEQYF.

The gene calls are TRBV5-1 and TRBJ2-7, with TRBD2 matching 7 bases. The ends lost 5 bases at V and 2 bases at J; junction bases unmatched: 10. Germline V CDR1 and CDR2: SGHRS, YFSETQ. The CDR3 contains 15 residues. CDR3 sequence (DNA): TGCGCCAGCAGTGGAACGGGAGGATCAACCTACGAGCAGTACTTC. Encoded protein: CASSGTGGSTYEQYF.

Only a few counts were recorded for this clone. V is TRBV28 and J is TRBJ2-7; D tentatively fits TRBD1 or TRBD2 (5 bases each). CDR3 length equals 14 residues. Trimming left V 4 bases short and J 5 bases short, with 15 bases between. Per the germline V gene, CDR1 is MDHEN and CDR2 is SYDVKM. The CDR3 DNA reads TGTGCCAGCAGTTGGGGGATAGGATCTGACGAGCAGTACTTC. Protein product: CASSWGIGSDEQYF.

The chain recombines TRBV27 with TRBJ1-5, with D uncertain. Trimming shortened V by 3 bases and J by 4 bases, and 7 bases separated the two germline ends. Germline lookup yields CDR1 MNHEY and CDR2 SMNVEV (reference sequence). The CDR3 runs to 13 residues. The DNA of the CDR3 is TGTGCCAGCAGTTTCGGAGGGAATCAGCCCCAGCATTTT. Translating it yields CASSFGGNQPQHF.

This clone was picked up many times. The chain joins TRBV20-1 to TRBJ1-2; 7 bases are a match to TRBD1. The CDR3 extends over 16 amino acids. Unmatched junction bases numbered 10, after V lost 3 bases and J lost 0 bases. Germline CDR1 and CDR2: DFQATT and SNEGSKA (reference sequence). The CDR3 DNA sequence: TGCAGTGCTAGTTTTAGAAAGACAGGGACTAACTATGGCTACACCTTC. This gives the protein CSASFRKTGTNYGYTF.

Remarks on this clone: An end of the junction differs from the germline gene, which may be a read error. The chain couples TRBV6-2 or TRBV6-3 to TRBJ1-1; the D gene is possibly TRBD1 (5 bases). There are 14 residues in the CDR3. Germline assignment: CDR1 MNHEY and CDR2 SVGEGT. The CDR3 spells CASSHSGPYTEAFF. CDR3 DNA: TGTGCCAGCAGTCACTCGGGGCCTTACACTGAAGCTTTCTTT.

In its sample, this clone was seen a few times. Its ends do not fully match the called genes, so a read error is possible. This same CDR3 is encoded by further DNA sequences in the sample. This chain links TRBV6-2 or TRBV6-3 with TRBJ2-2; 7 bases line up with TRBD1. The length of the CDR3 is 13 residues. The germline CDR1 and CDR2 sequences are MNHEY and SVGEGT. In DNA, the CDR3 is TGTGCCAGCAGGACTGAGGGGGCCGGGGAGTTGTTTTTT. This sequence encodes CASRTEGAGELFF.

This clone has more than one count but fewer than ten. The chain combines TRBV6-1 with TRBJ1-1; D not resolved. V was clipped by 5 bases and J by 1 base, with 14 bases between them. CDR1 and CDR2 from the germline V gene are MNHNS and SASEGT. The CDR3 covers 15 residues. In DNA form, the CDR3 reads TGTGCCAGCAGTCAATCGACCCCTGGGAACACTGAAGCTTTCTTT. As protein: CASSQSTPGNTEAFF.

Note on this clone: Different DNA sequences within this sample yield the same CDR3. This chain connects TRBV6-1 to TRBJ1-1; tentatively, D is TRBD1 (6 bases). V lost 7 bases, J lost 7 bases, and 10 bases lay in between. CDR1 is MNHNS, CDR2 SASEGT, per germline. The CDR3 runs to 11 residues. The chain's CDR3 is CASTRGLEAFF. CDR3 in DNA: TGTGCCAGCACCAGGGGTCTTGAAGCTTTCTTT.

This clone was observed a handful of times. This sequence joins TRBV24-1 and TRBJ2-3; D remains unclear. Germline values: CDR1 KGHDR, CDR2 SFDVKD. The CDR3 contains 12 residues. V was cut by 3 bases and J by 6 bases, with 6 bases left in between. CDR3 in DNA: TGTGCCACCAGTGATCCTAATGATACGCAGTATTTT. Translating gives CATSDPNDTQYF.

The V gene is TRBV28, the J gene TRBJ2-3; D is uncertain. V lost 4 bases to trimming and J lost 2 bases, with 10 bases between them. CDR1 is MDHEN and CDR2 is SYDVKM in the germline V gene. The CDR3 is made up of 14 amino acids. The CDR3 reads CASSSPPVTDTQYF. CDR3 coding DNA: TGTGCCAGCAGTTCACCCCCGGTCACAGATACGCAGTATTTT.

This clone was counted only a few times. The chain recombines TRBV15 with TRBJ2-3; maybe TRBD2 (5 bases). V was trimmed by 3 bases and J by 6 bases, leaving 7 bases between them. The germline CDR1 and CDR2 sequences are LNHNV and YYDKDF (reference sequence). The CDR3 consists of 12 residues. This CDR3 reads CATSSGEDTQYF. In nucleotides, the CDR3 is TGTGCCACCAGCAGTGGGGAGGATACGCAGTATTTT.

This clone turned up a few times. CDR3 coding DNA: TGTGCCAGCAGCATTACAGGGGGTATGAGCTCCTACGAGCAGTACTTC. It is translated as CASSITGGMSSYEQYF. The V gene is TRBV9, the J gene TRBJ2-7; 8 positions agree with TRBD1. J gave up 0 bases and V 4 bases, and 9 bases lay outside the gene matches. CDR1 is SGDLS and CDR2 is YYNGEE in the germline V gene. This CDR3 region has 16 residues.

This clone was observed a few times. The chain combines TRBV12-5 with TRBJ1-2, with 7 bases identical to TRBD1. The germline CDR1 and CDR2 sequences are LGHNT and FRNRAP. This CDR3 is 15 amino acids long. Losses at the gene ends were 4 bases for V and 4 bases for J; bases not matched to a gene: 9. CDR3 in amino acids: CASGSTGTAFYGYTF. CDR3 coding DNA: TGTGCTAGTGGTTCCACCGGGACAGCCTTCTATGGCTACACCTTC.